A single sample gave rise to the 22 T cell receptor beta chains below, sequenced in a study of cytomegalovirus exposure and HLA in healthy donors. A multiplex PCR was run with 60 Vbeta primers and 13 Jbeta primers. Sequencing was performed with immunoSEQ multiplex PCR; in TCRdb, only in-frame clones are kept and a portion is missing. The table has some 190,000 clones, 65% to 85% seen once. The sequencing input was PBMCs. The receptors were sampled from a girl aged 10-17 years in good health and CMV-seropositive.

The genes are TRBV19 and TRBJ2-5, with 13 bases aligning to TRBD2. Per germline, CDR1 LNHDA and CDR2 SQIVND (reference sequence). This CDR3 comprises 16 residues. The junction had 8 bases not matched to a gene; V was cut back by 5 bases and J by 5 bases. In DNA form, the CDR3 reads TGTGCCAGTAGTGTACTAGCGGGAGGGCCGTTTGAGACCCAGTACTTC. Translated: CASSVLAGGPFETQYF.

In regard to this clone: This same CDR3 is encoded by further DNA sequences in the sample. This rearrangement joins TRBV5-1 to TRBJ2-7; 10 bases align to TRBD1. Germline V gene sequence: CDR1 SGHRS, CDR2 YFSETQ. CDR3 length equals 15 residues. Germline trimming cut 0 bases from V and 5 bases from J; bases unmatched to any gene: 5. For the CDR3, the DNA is TGCGCCAGCAGCTTGGGGGACAGGGGAGGAAACGAGCAGTACTTC. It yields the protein CASSLGDRGGNEQYF. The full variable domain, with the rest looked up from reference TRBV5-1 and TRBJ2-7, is KAGVTQTPRYLIKTRGQQVTLSCSPISGHRSVSWYQQTPGQGLQFLFEYFSETQRNKGNFPGRFSGRQFSNSRSEMNVSTLELGDSALYLCASSLGDRGGNEQYFGPGTRLTVT.

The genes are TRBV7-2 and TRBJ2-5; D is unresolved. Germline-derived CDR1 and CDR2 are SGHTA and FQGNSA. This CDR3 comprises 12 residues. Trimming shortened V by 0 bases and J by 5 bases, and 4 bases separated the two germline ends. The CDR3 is CASSLARETQYF. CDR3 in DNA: TGTGCCAGCAGCTTAGCGCGGGAGACCCAGTACTTC.

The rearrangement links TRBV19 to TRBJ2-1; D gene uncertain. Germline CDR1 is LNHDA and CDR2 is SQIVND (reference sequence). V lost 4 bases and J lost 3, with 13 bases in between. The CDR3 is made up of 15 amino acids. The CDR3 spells CASSTSPIVYNEQFF. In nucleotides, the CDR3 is TGTGCCAGTAGTACCAGTCCAATCGTCTACAATGAGCAGTTCTTC.

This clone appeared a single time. In nucleotides, the CDR3 is TGTGCCAGCAGCTTGATAGGGGGAACCTACGAGCAGTACTTC. It is translated as CASSLIGGTYEQYF. The rearrangement links TRBV5-4 to TRBJ2-7, with TRBD1 as a possible D gene (6 bases). Germline V gene data show CDR1 as SGHNT and CDR2 as YYREEE (reference sequence). This CDR3 contains 14 residues. V lost 1 base and J lost 2, with 10 bases in between.

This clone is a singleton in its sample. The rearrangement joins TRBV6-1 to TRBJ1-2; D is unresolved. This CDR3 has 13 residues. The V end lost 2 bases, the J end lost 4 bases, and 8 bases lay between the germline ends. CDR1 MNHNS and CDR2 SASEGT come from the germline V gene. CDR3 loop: CASSERTAYGYTF. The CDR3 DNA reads TGTGCCAGCAGTGAAAGAACAGCCTATGGCTACACCTTC.

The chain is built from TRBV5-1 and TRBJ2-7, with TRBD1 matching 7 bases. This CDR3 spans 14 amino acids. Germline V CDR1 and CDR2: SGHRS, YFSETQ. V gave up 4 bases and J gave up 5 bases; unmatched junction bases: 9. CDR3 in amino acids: CASSTLTGTHEQYF. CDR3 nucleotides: TGCGCCAGCAGCACGCTGACAGGGACCCACGAGCAGTACTTC. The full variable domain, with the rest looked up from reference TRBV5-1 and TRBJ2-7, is KAGVTQTPRYLIKTRGQQVTLSCSPISGHRSVSWYQQTPGQGLQFLFEYFSETQRNKGNFPGRFSGRQFSNSRSEMNVSTLELGDSALYLCASSTLTGTHEQYFGPGTRLTVT.

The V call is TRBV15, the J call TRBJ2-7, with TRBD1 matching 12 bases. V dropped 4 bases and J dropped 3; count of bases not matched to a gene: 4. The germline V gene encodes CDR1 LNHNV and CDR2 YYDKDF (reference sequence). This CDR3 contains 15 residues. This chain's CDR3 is CATSIRDRGLYEQYF. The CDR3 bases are TGTGCCACCAGCATCCGGGACAGGGGGCTCTACGAGCAGTACTTC.

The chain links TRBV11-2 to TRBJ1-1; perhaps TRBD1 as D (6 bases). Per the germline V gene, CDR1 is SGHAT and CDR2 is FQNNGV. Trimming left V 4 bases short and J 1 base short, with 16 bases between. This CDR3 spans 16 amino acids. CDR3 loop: CASSSTGRGKNTEAFF. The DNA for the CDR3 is TGTGCCAGCAGCTCCACAGGGAGGGGGAAGAACACTGAAGCTTTCTTT.

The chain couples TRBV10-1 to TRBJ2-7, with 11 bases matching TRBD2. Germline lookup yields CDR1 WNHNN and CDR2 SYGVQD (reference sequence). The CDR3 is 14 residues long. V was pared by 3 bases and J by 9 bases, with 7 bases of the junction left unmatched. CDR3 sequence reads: CASSEGLAGRRQYF. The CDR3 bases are TGCGCCAGCAGTGAAGGACTAGCGGGCCGGCGGCAGTACTTC.

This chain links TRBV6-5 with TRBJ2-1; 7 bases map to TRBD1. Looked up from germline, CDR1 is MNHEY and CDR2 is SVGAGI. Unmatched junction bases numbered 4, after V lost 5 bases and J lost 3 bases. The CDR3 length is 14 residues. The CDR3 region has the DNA TGTGCCAGCAGTCGCCGGGACAGCTACAATGAGCAGTTCTTC. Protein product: CASSRRDSYNEQFF.

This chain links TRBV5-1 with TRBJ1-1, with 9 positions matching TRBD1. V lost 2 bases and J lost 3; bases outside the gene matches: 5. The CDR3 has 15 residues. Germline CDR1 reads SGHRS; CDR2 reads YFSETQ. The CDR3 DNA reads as TGCGCCAGCAGCTTAGGGACAGGGTTATACACTGAAGCTTTCTTT. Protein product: CASSLGTGLYTEAFF.

The CDR3 loop is CSVECGQGGNSYEQYF. CDR3 nucleotide sequence: TGCAGCGTTGAATGTGGACAGGGAGGGAACTCCTACGAGCAGTACTTC. The chain couples TRBV29-1 to TRBJ2-7, with a weak D call TRBD1 (8 bases). Germline CDR1 is SQVTM and CDR2 is ANQGSEA. V lost 2 bases and J lost 0, with 17 bases in between. The CDR3 contains 16 residues.

In DNA form, the CDR3 reads TGTGCCAGCAGGGGCGCAATGAGTGGAAAACTGTTTTTT. It yields the protein CASRGAMSGKLFF. V and J are TRBV6-5 and TRBJ1-4; no definite D call. The V and J ends lost 6 bases and 10 bases respectively, with 15 bases between them. This CDR3 comprises 13 residues. Germline V CDR1 and CDR2: MNHEY, SVGAGI.

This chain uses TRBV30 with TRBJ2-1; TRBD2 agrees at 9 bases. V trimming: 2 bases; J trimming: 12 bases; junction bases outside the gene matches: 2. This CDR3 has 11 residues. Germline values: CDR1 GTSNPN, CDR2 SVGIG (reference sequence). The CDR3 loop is CAWSLAGVQFF. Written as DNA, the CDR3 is TGTGCCTGGAGTTTAGCGGGAGTGCAGTTCTTC.

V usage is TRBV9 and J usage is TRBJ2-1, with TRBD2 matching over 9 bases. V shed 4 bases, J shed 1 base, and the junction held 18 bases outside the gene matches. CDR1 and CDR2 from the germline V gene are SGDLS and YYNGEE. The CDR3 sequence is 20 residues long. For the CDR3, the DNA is TGTGCCAGCAGCCGGGCATTGGCTAGCGGGAACAGTCGGTCCTACAATGAGCAGTTCTTC. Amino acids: CASSRALASGNSRSYNEQFF. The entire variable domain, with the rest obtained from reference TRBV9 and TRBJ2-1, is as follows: DSGVTQTPKHLITATGQRVTLRCSPRSGDLSVYWYQQSLDQGLQFLIQYYNGEERAKGNILERFSAQQFPDLHSELNLSSLELGDSALYFCASSRALASGNSRSYNEQFFGPGTRLTVL.

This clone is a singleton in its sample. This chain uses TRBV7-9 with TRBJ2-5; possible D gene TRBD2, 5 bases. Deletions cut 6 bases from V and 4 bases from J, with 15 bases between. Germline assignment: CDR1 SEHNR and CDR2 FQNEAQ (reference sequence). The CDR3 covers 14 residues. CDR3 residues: CASRGDLGAETQYF. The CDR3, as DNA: TGTGCCAGCAGGGGCGACTTGGGAGCAGAGACCCAGTACTTC.

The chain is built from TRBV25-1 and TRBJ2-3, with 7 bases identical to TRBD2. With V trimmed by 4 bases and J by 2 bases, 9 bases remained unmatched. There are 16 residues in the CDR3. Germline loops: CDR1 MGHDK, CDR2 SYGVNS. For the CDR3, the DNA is TGTGCCAGCAGTGCCATGGTGCGGGACTACACAGATACGCAGTATTTT. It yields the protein CASSAMVRDYTDTQYF.

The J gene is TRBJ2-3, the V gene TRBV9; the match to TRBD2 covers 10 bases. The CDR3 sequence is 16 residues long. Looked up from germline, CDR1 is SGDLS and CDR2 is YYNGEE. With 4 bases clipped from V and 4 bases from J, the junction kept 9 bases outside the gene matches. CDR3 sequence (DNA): TGTGCCAGCAGCCCCCCAAGCGGGAGGGAGGCAGATACGCAGTATTTT. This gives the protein CASSPPSGREADTQYF.

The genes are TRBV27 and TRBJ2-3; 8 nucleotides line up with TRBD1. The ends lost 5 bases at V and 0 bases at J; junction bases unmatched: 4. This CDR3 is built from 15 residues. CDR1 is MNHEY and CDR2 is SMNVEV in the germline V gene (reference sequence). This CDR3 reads CASSLDRGSTDTQYF. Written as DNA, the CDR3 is TGTGCCAGCAGTCTCGACAGGGGTAGCACAGATACGCAGTATTTT.

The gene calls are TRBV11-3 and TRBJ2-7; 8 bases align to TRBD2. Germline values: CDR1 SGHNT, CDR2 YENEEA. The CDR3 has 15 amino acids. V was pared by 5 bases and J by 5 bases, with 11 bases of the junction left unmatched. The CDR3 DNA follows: TGTGCCAGCAGCACCGGGACTAGGAGCTTCCACGAGCAGTACTTC. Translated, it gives CASSTGTRSFHEQYF.

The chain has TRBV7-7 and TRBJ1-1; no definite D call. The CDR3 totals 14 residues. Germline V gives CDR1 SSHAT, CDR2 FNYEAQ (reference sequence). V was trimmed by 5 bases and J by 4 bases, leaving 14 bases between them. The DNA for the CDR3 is TGTGCCAGCAGCCCAACGACGGAGAGCACTGAAGCTTTCTTT. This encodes CASSPTTESTEAFF. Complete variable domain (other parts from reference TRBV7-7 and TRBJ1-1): GAGVSQSPRYKVTKRGQDVTLRCDPISSHATLYWYQQALGQGPEFLTYFNYEAQPDKSGLPSDRFSAERPEGSISTLTIQRTEQRDSAMYRCASSPTTESTEAFFGQGTRLTVV.